This T cell receptor (beta chain) was sequenced during a study of OX40 agonist ivuxolimab in advanced cancers. Study background: Two cutaneous melanoma patients and one hepatocellular carcinoma patient, three in all, had partial responses.

Study observations and caveats: In CD8+ T cells, expanded clones were on average more numerous than in CD4+.

Of note for this clone: Its antigen remains unidentified.

After removal of 0 bases from V and 8 bases from J, the junction contained 0 bases not matched to a gene. Germline V CDR1 and CDR2: SGHTA, FQGTGA. This CDR3 has 12 residues. Some clones are missing from TCRdb's copy, which holds only in-frame ones; the method was immunoSEQ multiplex PCR. The sample consists of 60,000 or so clones, more than 75% of them appearing once. The chain links TRBV7-3 to TRBJ1-1, with TRBD1 identical over 7 bases. This receptor was taken from an adult with an advanced solid tumor such as melanoma, head and neck, liver or kidney cancer. The specimen was CD4+ or CD8+ T cells sorted from blood, collected in a trial of the OX40 agonist ivuxolimab. CDR3 residues: CASSLTGGEAFF. The CDR3 bases are TGTGCCAGCAGCTTAACAGGGGGCGAAGCTTTCTTT.